This T cell receptor (beta chain) was documented in a study of T-cell reconstitution after alpha-beta-depleted transplantation in children. Study observations and caveats: The origin of high day-60 TCRbeta diversity in some patients lay in surviving recipient T cells and thymic progenitors.

Construction of the TCRbeta library involved unique molecular identifiers. TCRdb reprocessed the PCR reads via MiXCR and lists one record per CDR3 protein. This table holds 140,000 or so distinct CDR3 sequences, about 9% found once. About this clonotype itself: The antigen is not known.

V lost 6 bases and J lost 0; bases outside the gene matches: 7. The CDR3 has 15 residues. CDR1 is MNHNS and CDR2 is SASEGT in the germline V gene. The chain employs TRBV6-1 and TRBJ1-1, with TRBD1 identical over 7 bases. This receptor was taken from a female patient younger than 10 who had a stem cell transplant for congenital amegakaryocytic thrombocytopenia, so the T cells may come from the graft donor. The material sequenced was PBMCs, mostly from graft donor cells, taken 180 days after TCRalphabeta/CD19-depleted stem cell transplant. This CDR3 is CASRPWTGMNTEAFF. The CDR3 DNA reads as TGTGCCAGCAGACCCTGGACAGGCATGAACACTGAAGCTTTCTTT.